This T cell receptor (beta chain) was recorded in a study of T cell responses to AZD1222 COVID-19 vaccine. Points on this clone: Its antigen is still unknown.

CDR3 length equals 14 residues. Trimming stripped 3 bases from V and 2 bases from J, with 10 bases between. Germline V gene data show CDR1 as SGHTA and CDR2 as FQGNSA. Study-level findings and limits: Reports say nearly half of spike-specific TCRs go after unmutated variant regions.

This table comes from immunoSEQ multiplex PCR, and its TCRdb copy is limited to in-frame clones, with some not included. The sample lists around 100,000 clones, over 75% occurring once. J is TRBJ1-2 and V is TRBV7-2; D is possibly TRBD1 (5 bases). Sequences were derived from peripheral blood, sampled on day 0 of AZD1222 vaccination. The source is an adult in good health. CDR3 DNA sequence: TGTGCCAGCAGCTTCAGGGATATCAACTATGGCTACACCTTC. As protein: CASSFRDINYGYTF.